This TCR beta chain was captured by sequencing in a study of cytomegalovirus exposure and HLA in healthy donors. The assay was immunoSEQ multiplex PCR, and TCRdb's table has in-frame clones only and misses some. This sample carries 110,000 or so clones, around 89% of them seen once, and the ten largest clones take about 1.7%. V shed 0 bases and J shed 3 bases, with 9 bases lying between them. Germline V gives CDR1 GTSNPN, CDR2 SVGIG (reference sequence). CDR3 length: 13 residues. The receptor was derived from a man in his late teens or twenties in good health and CMV-seronegative. The sequencing sample was made of PBMCs. This chain connects TRBV30 to TRBJ2-7, with a weak D call TRBD2 (6 bases). CDR3 sequence reads: CAWSVGGFYEQYF. DNA of the CDR3: TGTGCCTGGAGTGTCGGGGGATTCTACGAGCAGTACTTC.